This T cell receptor beta chain was sequenced in a study of human T cells and chemical hapten exposure. The V gene lost 2 bases and the J gene lost 2 bases, with 16 bases spanning the gap. CDR1 is ENHRY and CDR2 is SYGVKD in the germline V gene. This CDR3 contains 16 residues. A single record per CDR3 protein comes from TCRdb applying MiXCR to the RACE reads. The sample has some 88,000 distinct CDR3 sequences, approximately 11% seen once. This clonotype has a count of ten or more. Indicated time point: patch test 2, 6 weeks after DPC sensitization. Noted treatment: therapeutic diphenylcyclopropenone sensitization with weekly scalp DPC.

The TCR was taken from a man aged 35 to 55 with alopecia areata. Some clones in this sample may be carry-over from other donors' samples. The rearrangement joins TRBV10-3 to TRBJ2-7, with D unclear. The material sequenced was whole blood, taken in connection with sensitization to the hapten diphenylcyclopropenone (DPC). In DNA, the CDR3 is TGTGCCATCAGTGAGCCGCCAGTGACTGCTACCTACGAGCAGTACTTC. Its protein is CAISEPPVTATYEQYF.